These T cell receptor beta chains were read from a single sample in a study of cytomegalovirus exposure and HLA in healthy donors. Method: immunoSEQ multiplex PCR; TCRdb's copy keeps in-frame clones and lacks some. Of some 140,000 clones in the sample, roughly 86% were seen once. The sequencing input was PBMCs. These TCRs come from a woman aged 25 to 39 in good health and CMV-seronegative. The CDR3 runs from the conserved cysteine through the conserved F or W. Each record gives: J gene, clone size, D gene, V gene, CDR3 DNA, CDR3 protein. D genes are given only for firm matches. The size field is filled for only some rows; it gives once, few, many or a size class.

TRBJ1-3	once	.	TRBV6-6	TGTGCCAGCGGAATGACATCTGGAAACACCATATATTTT	CASGMTSGNTIYF
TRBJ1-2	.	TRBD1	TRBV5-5	TGTGCCAGCAGCTTGGCTCCCGGGACAGGGGGCGCGAACTATGGCTACACCTTC	CASSLAPGTGGANYGYTF
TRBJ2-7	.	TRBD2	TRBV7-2	TGTGCCAGCAGCCCTGGGGGGGGACCCTACGAGCAGTACTTC	CASSPGGGPYEQYF
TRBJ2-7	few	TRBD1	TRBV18	TGTGCCAGCTCACCAATGGGACAGGGCCTTCCCTGGGACTTC	CASSPMGQGLPWDF
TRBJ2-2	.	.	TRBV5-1	TGCGCCAGCAGCTTGCTACAGGTGAACACCGGGGAGCTGTTTTTT	CASSLLQVNTGELFF
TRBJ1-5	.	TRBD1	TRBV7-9	TGTGCCAGCAGCTTAGGGACAGGAGATTATAGCAATCAGCCCCAGCATTTT	CASSLGTGDYSNQPQHF
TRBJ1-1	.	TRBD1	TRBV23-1	TGCGCCAGCAGTCAGGGACAGGGGGGCTCGATGGCTTTCTTT	CASSQGQGGSMAFF
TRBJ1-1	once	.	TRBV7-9	TGTGCCAGCAGTCCCGGACTGGGTGAAGCTTTCTTT	CASSPGLGEAFF
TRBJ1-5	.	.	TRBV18	TGTGCCAGCTCACAATCCTTAACTACAGGTAGCAATCAGCCCCAGCATTTT	CASSQSLTTGSNQPQHF
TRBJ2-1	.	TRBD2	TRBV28	TGTGCCAGCAGCCAGACTAGCGGGGGACGTGTCGTGCAGTTCTTC	CASSQTSGGRVVQFF
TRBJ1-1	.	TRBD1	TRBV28	TGTGCCGGGCGGACAGGGTGGAACACTGAAGCTTTCTTT	CAGRTGWNTEAFF
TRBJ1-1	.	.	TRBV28	TGTGCCAGCAGCCCTGCGGGAGGAACTAACACTGAAGCTTTCTTT	CASSPAGGTNTEAFF
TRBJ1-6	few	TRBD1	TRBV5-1	TGCGCCAGCAGCTTGAAGGGACAGGGGACATCACCCCTCCACTTT	CASSLKGQGTSPLHF
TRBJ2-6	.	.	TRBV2	TGTGCCAGCAGTGAATGGGGGGTTAGGAACTCTGGGGCCAACGTCCTGACTTTC	CASSEWGVRNSGANVLTF
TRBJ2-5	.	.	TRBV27	TGTGCCAGCAGTTTAGAACGGGGTGGAGAGACCCAGTACTTC	CASSLERGGETQYF
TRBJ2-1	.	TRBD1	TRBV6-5	TGTGCCAGCAGTTACGGGACAGGGAATGAGCAGTTCTTC	CASSYGTGNEQFF
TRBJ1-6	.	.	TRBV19	TGTGCCAGTATTGAGCAGGGCTGGAATTCACCCCTCCACTTT	CASIEQGWNSPLHF
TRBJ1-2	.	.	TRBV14	TGTGCCAGCAGCCAAGATCTGAGGGTGGGCTACACCTTC	CASSQDLRVGYTF
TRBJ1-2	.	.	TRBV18	TGTGCCAGCTCACCACGCCAGGGTGAGGGCTACACCTTC	CASSPRQGEGYTF
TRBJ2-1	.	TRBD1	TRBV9	TGTGCCAGCAGCGTCGGACAGGGGGTCTACAATGAGCAGTTCTTC	CASSVGQGVYNEQFF
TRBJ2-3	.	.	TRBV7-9	TGTGCCAGCAGCTTACTGGGCCCGACCGGATTCACAGATACGCAGTATTTT	CASSLLGPTGFTDTQYF
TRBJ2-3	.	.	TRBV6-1	TGTGCCAGCAGTGAAGTGGGACATCTAATTGGGGATACGCAGTATTTT	CASSEVGHLIGDTQYF
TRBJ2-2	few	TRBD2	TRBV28	TGTGCCAGCTCATTGGGACTATTCAACACCGGGGAGCTGTTTTTT	CASSLGLFNTGELFF
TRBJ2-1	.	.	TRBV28	TGTGCCAGCGCAGGGGTCGGGTACAATGAGCAGTTCTTC	CASAGVGYNEQFF
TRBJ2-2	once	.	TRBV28	TGTGCCAGCAGTTCGGCAGGGGATACCGGGGAGCTGTTTTTT	CASSSAGDTGELFF
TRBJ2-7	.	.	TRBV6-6	TGTGCCAGCAGTTACGGGGCGGCGTACGAGCAGTACTTC	CASSYGAAYEQYF
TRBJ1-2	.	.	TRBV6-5	TGTGCCAGCAGTTCCGGGAGGTGGCAGGGTGGTGGCTACACCTTC	CASSSGRWQGGGYTF
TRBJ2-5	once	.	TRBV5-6	TGTGCCAGCAGCTTGGAATTACCGGGGAAACAAGAGACCCAGTACTTC	CASSLELPGKQETQYF
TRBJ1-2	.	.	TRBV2	TGTGCCAGCACTCTAACCCACTATGGCTACACCTTC	CASTLTHYGYTF
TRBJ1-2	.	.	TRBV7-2	TGTGCCAGCAGCTTAGGGACGGGGAACTATGGCTACACCTTC	CASSLGTGNYGYTF
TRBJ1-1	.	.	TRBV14	TGTGCCAGCAGCCTTCACAGGACCTTGAACACTGAAGCTTTCTTT	CASSLHRTLNTEAFF
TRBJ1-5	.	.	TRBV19	TGTGCCAGTAGTATCGGCGCGGGATCGGGTCAGCCCCAGCATTTT	CASSIGAGSGQPQHF
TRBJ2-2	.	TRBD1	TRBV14	TGTGCCAGCAGCCCCCGACGAGGGACAGAGTACACCGGGGAGCTGTTTTTT	CASSPRRGTEYTGELFF
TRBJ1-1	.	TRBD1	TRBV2	TGTGCCAGCACTTTACAGGGGGGGAGCACTGAAGCTTTCTTT	CASTLQGGSTEAFF
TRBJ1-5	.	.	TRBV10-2	TGCGCCAGCAGTAGTAGCGACGGGGGCAATCAGCCCCAGCATTTT	CASSSSDGGNQPQHF
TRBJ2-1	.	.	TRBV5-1	TGCGCCAGCAGCTTGGGACGGGGGATCTACAATGAGCAGTTCTTC	CASSLGRGIYNEQFF
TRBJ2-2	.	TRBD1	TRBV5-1	TGCGCCAGCAGCACGGACAGGGGGAGCGAGGAGCTGTTTTTT	CASSTDRGSEELFF
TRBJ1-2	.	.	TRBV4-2	TGTGCCAGCAGCCAAGCCCTCTATGGCTACACCTTC	CASSQALYGYTF
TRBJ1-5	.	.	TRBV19	TGTGCCAGTAGTATCCTAGAGCAGCCCCAGCATTTT	CASSILEQPQHF
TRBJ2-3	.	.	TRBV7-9	TGTGCCAGCAGCCGGAGCACAGATACGCAGTATTTT	CASSRSTDTQYF
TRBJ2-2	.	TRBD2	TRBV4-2	TGTGCCAGCAGCCGAAAAAGCGGGGGAGAGGGGACCGGGGAGCTGTTTTTT	CASSRKSGGEGTGELFF
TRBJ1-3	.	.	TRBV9	TGTGCCAGCAGCCGGGACACCAGCTCTGGAAACACCATATATTTT	CASSRDTSSGNTIYF
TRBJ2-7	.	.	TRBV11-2	TGTGCCAGCAGCTTGATCCCCGGGACATCCTACGAGCAGTACTTC	CASSLIPGTSYEQYF
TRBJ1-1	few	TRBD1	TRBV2	TGTGCCAGCAGCCCTAACAGGGGCACTGAAGCTTTCTTT	CASSPNRGTEAFF
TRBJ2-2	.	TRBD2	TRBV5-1	TGCGCCAGCAGCTCCAGACTAGCGGGGGGGCGCGGGGAGCTGTTTTTT	CASSSRLAGGRGELFF
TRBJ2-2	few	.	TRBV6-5	TGTGCCAGCAGAGAGACAGGGGAGGGCGGGGAGCTGTTTTTT	CASRETGEGGELFF
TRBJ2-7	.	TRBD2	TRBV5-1	TGCGCCAGCAGCTCGTTAGCGGGGGGTTCAAACGAGCAGTACTTC	CASSSLAGGSNEQYF
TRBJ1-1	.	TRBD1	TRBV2	TGTGCCAGCAGTGTTTGGGACAGGACCTCTGTCACGAACACTGAAGCTTTCTTT	CASSVWDRTSVTNTEAFF
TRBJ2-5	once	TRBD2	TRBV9	TGTGCCAGCAGCGTCGGGGGACTAGCGGGGGGCCAAGAGACCCAGTACTTC	CASSVGGLAGGQETQYF
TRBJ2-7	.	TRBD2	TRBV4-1	TGCGCCAGCAGCCCGTTTCCGGCGGGGGGGCCGAACGAGCAGTACTTC	CASSPFPAGGPNEQYF
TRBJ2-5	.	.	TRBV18	TGTGCCAGCTCACGAGGGACTCCACAAGAGACCCAGTACTTC	CASSRGTPQETQYF
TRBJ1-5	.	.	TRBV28	TGTGCCAGCAGGGGGTGGGAGAGCAATCAGCCCCAGCATTTT	CASRGWESNQPQHF
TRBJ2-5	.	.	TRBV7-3	TGTGCCAGCAGCCGTGGACAGCAAGAGACCCAGTACTTC	CASSRGQQETQYF
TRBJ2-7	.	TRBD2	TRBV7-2	TGTGCCAGCAGCTCAAGCGGGGGCCCCTCCTACGAGCAGTACTTC	CASSSSGGPSYEQYF
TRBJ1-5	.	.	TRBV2	TGTGCCAGCATCGGAGGGCTGAATCAGCCCCAGCATTTT	CASIGGLNQPQHF
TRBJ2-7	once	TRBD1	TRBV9	TGTGCCAGCAGCGTAGGACAGGGAGTATCCTACGAGCAGTACTTC	CASSVGQGVSYEQYF
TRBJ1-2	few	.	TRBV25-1	TGTGCCACCGAAAGCATTAGTGGCTACACCTTC	CATESISGYTF